The 9 T cell receptor beta chains below were found in one sample sequenced in a study of cytomegalovirus exposure and HLA in healthy donors. PCR involved 60 Vbeta and 13 Jbeta primers. Data came from immunoSEQ multiplex PCR; TCRdb stores just in-frame clones and leaves some out. The table has tens of thousands of clones, 73% seen once. The sample consisted of PBMCs. These receptors came from a man aged 50 to 59 in good health and CMV-seronegative.

The chain recombines TRBV18 with TRBJ1-1; D is perhaps TRBD1 (5 bases). V was cut by 3 bases and J by 2 bases, with 10 bases left in between. CDR3 size: 14 residues. Germline CDR1 and CDR2: KGHSH and LQKENI. The CDR3 spells CASSPMTDNTEAFF. DNA for the CDR3: TGTGCCAGCTCACCGATGACAGATAACACTGAAGCTTTCTTT.

The chain is built from TRBV7-9 and TRBJ2-7, with 7 nucleotides matching TRBD1. There are 11 residues in the CDR3. The V gene's germline CDR1 is SEHNR and CDR2 FQNEAQ (reference sequence). Trimming took 10 bases from V and 3 from J; bases not matched to a gene: 3. CDR3 nucleotides: TGTGCCATCCACAGGGGCTACGAGCAGTACTTC. This gives the protein CAIHRGYEQYF.

In this sample, this clone turned up once. This CDR3 reads CASSVAAGGRQETQYF. In DNA, the CDR3 is TGTGCCAGCAGCGTGGCGGCAGGGGGCCGACAAGAGACCCAGTACTTC. This chain joins TRBV9 and TRBJ2-5; TRBD1 agrees at 8 bases. Germline V gives CDR1 SGDLS, CDR2 YYNGEE. The CDR3 sequence is 16 residues long. The ends lost 2 bases at V and 2 bases at J; junction bases unmatched: 8. The whole variable domain, filled in from reference TRBV9 and TRBJ2-5, reads DSGVTQTPKHLITATGQRVTLRCSPRSGDLSVYWYQQSLDQGLQFLIQYYNGEERAKGNILERFSAQQFPDLHSELNLSSLELGDSALYFCASSVAAGGRQETQYFGPGTRLLVL.

This chain uses TRBV9 with TRBJ2-7; no firm D call. This CDR3 spans 13 amino acids. The germline gives CDR1 SGDLS, CDR2 YYNGEE. V lost 0 bases to trimming and J lost 5 bases, with 9 bases between them. The CDR3 loop reads CASSVGAGNEQYF. The CDR3 coding sequence is TGTGCCAGCAGCGTAGGGGCCGGAAACGAGCAGTACTTC.

This chain uses TRBV28 with TRBJ2-5, with D tentatively TRBD2 (6 bases). Trimming cost V 5 bases and J 4 bases, with 17 bases left between them. Germline V CDR1 and CDR2: MDHEN, SYDVKM. The CDR3 spans 15 residues. Written as DNA, the CDR3 is TGTGCCAGCAGTCTTTATGGGCACGGGGGAGAGACCCAGTACTTC. Protein product: CASSLYGHGGETQYF.

The CDR3 nucleotides are TGTGCCAGCAGCCAACCCCAGGGGTTCGCCAACGTCCTGACTTTC. Its protein product is CASSQPQGFANVLTF. The chain employs TRBV14 and TRBJ2-6, with D perhaps matching TRBD1 (6 bases). The CDR3 extends over 15 amino acids. Germline CDR1 SGHDN, CDR2 FVKESK. The ends were cut back, 2 bases at V and 7 bases at J, with 12 bases in the middle.

The chain employs TRBV13 and TRBJ2-7, with D maybe TRBD2 (8 bases). There are 19 residues in the CDR3. CDR1 and CDR2 from the germline V gene are PRHDT and FYEKMQ (reference sequence). V lost 3 bases to trimming and J lost 1 base, with 25 bases between them. In DNA, the CDR3 is TGTGCCAGCAGCTTTTGGAGGGGGCGGGGGGCCCTCAGTTCCTACGAGCAGTACTTC. This codes for CASSFWRGRGALSSYEQYF.

The CDR3 sequence is CAWSLWRGLDHGYTF. CDR3 nucleotide sequence: TGTGCCTGGAGCCTCTGGAGGGGACTCGACCATGGCTACACCTTC. The rearrangement uses TRBV30 and TRBJ1-2; D is possibly TRBD1 (5 bases). This CDR3 spans 15 amino acids. Deletions cut 3 bases from V and 6 bases from J, with 20 bases between. From germline, CDR1 is GTSNPN and CDR2 SVGIG (reference sequence).

This chain uses TRBV10-2 with TRBJ2-2, with TRBD2 identical over 11 bases. The germline V gene encodes CDR1 WSHSY and CDR2 SAAADI. V was clipped by 11 bases and J by 1 base; unmatched bases: 12. This CDR3 comprises 17 residues. CDR3 sequence: CAAASLAGAQNTGELFF. In DNA form, the CDR3 reads TGCGCCGCAGCGTCACTAGCGGGGGCCCAGAACACCGGGGAGCTGTTTTTT.